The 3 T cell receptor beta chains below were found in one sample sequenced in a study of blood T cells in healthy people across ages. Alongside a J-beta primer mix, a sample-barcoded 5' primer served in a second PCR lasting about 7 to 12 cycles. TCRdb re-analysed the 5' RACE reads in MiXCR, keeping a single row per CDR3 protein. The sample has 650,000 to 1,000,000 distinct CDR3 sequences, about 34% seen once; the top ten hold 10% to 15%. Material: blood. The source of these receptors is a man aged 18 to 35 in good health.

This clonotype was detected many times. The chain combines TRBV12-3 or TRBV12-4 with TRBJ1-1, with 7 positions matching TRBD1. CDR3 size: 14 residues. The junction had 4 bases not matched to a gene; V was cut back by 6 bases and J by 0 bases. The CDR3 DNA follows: TGTGCCAGCAGCCCCGGGACAGTGAACACTGAAGCTTTCTTT. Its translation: CASSPGTVNTEAFF.

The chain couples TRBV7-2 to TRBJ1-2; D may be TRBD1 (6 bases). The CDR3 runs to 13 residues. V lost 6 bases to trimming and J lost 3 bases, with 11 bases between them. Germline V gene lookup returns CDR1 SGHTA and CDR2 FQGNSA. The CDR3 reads CASRAGTHYGYTF. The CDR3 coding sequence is TGTGCCAGCAGGGCCGGGACACACTATGGCTACACCTTC.

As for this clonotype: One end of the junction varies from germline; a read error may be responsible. The CDR3 DNA sequence: TGCACCAGCAGGCCCCAGGGACAGGGGCACAATGAGCAGTTCTTC. Translating gives CTSRPQGQGHNEQFF. The rearrangement links TRBV5-1 to TRBJ2-1, with TRBD1 matching 10 bases. Germline assignment: CDR1 SGHRS and CDR2 YFSETQ. The CDR3 covers 15 residues.